The clone carrying this TCR beta chain was observed a handful of times. Its cognate antigen is unknown. CDR3 length: 24 residues. Germline V gene lookup returns CDR1 SGHAT and CDR2 FQNNGV. V shed 0 bases and J 3 bases; nucleotides not matched to a gene: 29. The data stem from a study of T cell repertoires in cytomegalovirus infection. TCRdb re-analysed the reads in MiXCR, keeping a single row per CDR3 protein. The top ten hold 80% to 95% of the sample, which has about 37,000 distinct CDR3 sequences, 52% seen once. The chain employs TRBV11-2 and TRBJ2-1; 7 nucleotides agree with TRBD1. Source: CD8+ T cells from cultured PBMCs, taken from culture after CMV antigen stimulation. This TCR was sampled from a human donor in good health (CMV status not recorded). Some clones in this sample may be carry-over from other donors' samples. The CDR3 is CASSLDSVVPWGQWRAYYYNEQFF. The DNA for the CDR3 is TGTGCCAGCAGCTTAGATTCGGTGGTACCGTGGGGACAGTGGAGAGCCTACTACTACAATGAGCAGTTCTTC. The whole variable domain, filled in from reference TRBV11-2 and TRBJ2-1, reads EAGVAQSPRYKIIEKRQSVAFWCNPISGHATLYWYQQILGQGPKLLIQFQNNGVVDDSQLPKDRFSAERLKGVDSTLKIQPAKLEDSAVYLCASSLDSVVPWGQWRAYYYNEQFFGPGTRLTVL.